This T cell receptor beta chain was identified during a study of blood T cell repertoires in COVID-19. In the study overall: Acute-phase and convalescent COVID-19 samples originated in the United States, Italy and Spain. Nucleic acid was either cDNA or gDNA, and it came from T cells, B-cell-depleted T cells, or PBMCs.

This CDR3 spans 13 amino acids. V dropped 5 bases and J dropped 0 bases, with 10 bases sitting between them. The V gene's germline CDR1 is SQVTM and CDR2 ANQGSEA. In the study's own analysis: Estimation of nucleated cell counts was performed using reference gene primer amplification. The method was immunoSEQ multiplex PCR; TCRdb's version includes in-frame clones alone and lacks a portion of them. V and J calls plus clone size are reproduced from that table; the DNA served to infer D and trimming. This table has 24,000 or so clones, around 86% appearing once. This clone was observed a single time. This chain joins TRBV29-1 and TRBJ1-1, with D tentatively TRBD1 (5 bases). Sequencing input: peripheral blood. The sequence was obtained from a human donor in a cohort sampled during active COVID-19. The donor label of this sample is uncertain. The CDR3 region is CSVKGKMNTEAFF. Written as DNA, the CDR3 is TGCAGCGTTAAGGGGAAAATGAACACTGAAGCTTTCTTT.